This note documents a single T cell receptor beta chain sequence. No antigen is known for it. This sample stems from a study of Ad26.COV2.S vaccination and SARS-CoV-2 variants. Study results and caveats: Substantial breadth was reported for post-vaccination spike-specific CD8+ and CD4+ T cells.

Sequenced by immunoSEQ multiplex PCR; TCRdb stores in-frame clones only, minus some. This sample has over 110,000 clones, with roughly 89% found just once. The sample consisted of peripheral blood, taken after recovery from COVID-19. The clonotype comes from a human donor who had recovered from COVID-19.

CDR3 region: CASTQGTLGYTF. CDR3 in DNA: TGTGCCAGTACCCAAGGGACACTTGGCTACACCTTC. The chain employs TRBV19 and TRBJ1-2, with D possibly matching TRBD1 (6 bases). CDR1 is LNHDA, CDR2 SQIVND, per germline (reference sequence). The V and J ends lost 7 bases and 7 bases respectively, with 13 bases between them. The CDR3 is made up of 12 amino acids. Complete variable domain (other parts from reference TRBV19 and TRBJ1-2): DGGITQSPKYLFRKEGQNVTLSCEQNLNHDAMYWYRQDPGQGLRLIYYSQIVNDFQKGDIAEGYSVSREKKESFPLTVTSAQKNPTAFYLCASTQGTLGYTFGSGTRLTVV.